The TCR beta chain described here comes from a study of cytomegalovirus exposure and HLA in healthy donors. Primers for the PCR totalled 60 Vbeta and 13 Jbeta. Clones were read by immunoSEQ multiplex PCR, and TCRdb kept only the in-frame ones, dropping some. The sample consists of a few hundred thousand clones, about 90% of them appearing once. Regarding this clone: Its antigen is not identified.

The study, taken as a whole, reports: Researchers reportedly found TCR beta sequences accurately predicted most subjects' HLA-A and HLA-B alleles. It was in a later analysis that TCR association rates were seen to vary by HLA locus, highest for DRB1 and lowest for HLA-C.

What was sequenced was PBMCs. This sequence was found in a girl aged 2 to 9 in good health and CMV-seronegative.

The CDR3 DNA is TGTGCCAGCAGCGCCAACAGGGCTGGGGAGACCCAGTACTTC. Amino acids: CASSANRAGETQYF. The chain has TRBV9 and TRBJ2-5, with D perhaps TRBD1 (6 bases). V was shortened by 3 bases and J by 5 bases, with 14 bases between the two germline ends. Germline V lookup: CDR1 SGDLS, CDR2 YYNGEE. This CDR3 contains 14 residues.